This T cell receptor (beta chain) derives from a study of CD8 T cells in ankylosing spondylitis. Study-wide findings and caveats: Seemingly distinctive of ankylosing spondylitis blood was a TCR beta motif formed by eight highly homologous variants. A subset of motif variants has previously been described in the synovial fluid and blood of reactive arthritis.

Preparation of TCR beta libraries was done by quantitative 5'-RACE with molecular barcodes. TCRdb re-derived calls from the 5' RACE reads in MiXCR, one entry per CDR3 protein. Of about 500,000 distinct CDR3 sequences in the sample, roughly an eighth were seen once. The sample holds a few counts of this clonotype. Its target is not known. From germline, CDR1 is SGHKS and CDR2 YYEKEE (reference sequence). The trim removed 3 bases at V and 1 base at J, leaving 2 bases unmatched. This CDR3 is built from 14 residues. The sequence came from a male donor with ankylosing spondylitis. The rearrangement joins TRBV5-5 to TRBJ2-5; 8 bases are shared with TRBD1. Sequenced sample: blood, either unsorted or a sorted T cell fraction (not recorded which). The CDR3 sequence: CASSWTGSQETQYF. The CDR3, as DNA: TGTGCCAGCAGCTGGACAGGGTCCCAAGAGACCCAGTACTTC.